This T cell receptor beta chain was captured in a study of Graves' ophthalmopathy and Graves' hyperthyroidism (dated by TCRdb to 2017 to 2018). In the study overall: Hyperthyroidism was considered stable if no progression to ophthalmopathy occurred within 18 months of follow-up. To tell Graves' ophthalmopathy apart from Graves' hyperthyroidism, and to predict which patients would progress to ophthalmopathy, the study relied on TCR beta repertoire signatures. An independent validation cohort comprised 18 to 20 hyperthyroidism patients and some 16 patients who later progressed from hyperthyroidism to ophthalmopathy. In total, 135 blood samples were TCR-sequenced: 40 to 45 ophthalmopathy, over 70 hyperthyroidism and 17 hyperthyroidism-to-ophthalmopathy patients. Following sample collection, hyperthyroidism patients were given methimazole at a starting dose of 30 mg daily, and ophthalmopathy patients were given high-dose intravenous methylprednisolone. A discovery set of about a hundred patients (approximately 45 ophthalmopathy, about 59 stable hyperthyroidism) was enrolled to explore V-J signatures distinguishing ophthalmopathy from hyperthyroidism. In about 6 hyperthyroidism patients, the T-cell repertoire of thyroid tissue was compared with the T-cell repertoire of blood.

Beyond this particular receptor, the publication reports: Most expanded thyroid clonotypes with a frequency above 0.001 also appeared in blood, which suggests that blood repertoires may reflect the immune response in the thyroid. In validation, the model predicted ophthalmopathy progression with over 60% sensitivity and approximately 72% specificity; some 13 predicted patients were CT-confirmed with GO in a median of approximately 6.5 months. The 13-signature model separated ophthalmopathy from stable hyperthyroidism with approximately 90% sensitivity and approximately 81% specificity in cross-validation, and 80%/75% in the test set. Sample size was not predetermined statistically, and investigators were not blinded to group allocation.

V and J lose 1 base and 2 bases, and a span of 9 bases separates them. The CDR3 sequence holds 14 residues, the cysteine and phenylalanine included. Only CDR3 DNA is held: 42 bases, read in frame from base 1. CDR1 LGHNA and CDR2 YSLEER are derived from the germline V gene. Concerning this clonotype: Its antigen remains unidentified. Nothing much larger sits one base from this clone, and base qualities are not available.

Hyperthyroidism patients were newly diagnosed, with disease duration under 2 months, and aged 18 to 65 years. Patients were excluded if they had other autoimmune diseases, uncontrolled infections, pregnancy or lactation. Clinical symptoms, serum thyroxine, TRAb, thyroid ultrasound and orbital computed tomography formed the basis of the diagnosis. Total RNA was extracted with Trizol reagent and quality-checked on an Agilent 2100 Bioanalyzer. TCR beta CDR3 regions were amplified from RNA transcripts for repertoire sequencing. A first-round RT-PCR used HTBI primers with the Qiagen OneStep RT-PCR kit, followed by a second-round multiplex PCR, size selection and purification. Libraries were sequenced on an Illumina HiSeq2000 using paired-end 100 bp reads. Per the original workflow: Reads were processed with SOAPnuke, discarding reads with adapters, uncalled bases, mean Phred below 15, or no exact constant-primer or identifier match. High-quality paired reads were merged with COPE v1.2.5. Each unique nucleotide sequence was defined as a clonotype, and clonotypes were aligned to IMGT TRB V, D and J references with MiTCR v1.1. Only V-J combinations with frequency above 0.0001 were analysed, covering approximately 99% of repertoires. A TCR clonal expansion and chaos score per V-J combination was defined as the ratio of F50 clonal expansion to chaos observed in the TCRdist matrix. Features were reduced by Welch's t-statistics and random forest to approximately 12 V-J combinations, which fed a naive Bayes classifier. The Morisita-Horn index was used to measure how similar the thyroid and blood repertoires were. Using fastp at Q25 and MiXCR, TCRdb reprocessed the public reads and kept productive beta chains. Records with the same CDR3 protein are collapsed into one entry carrying the most frequent genes and DNA. What appears here as the V and J calls and clone size reflects TCRdb's work, not the paper's. Here the sample has 900,000 to 1,200,000 distinct CDR3 sequences; about two fifths occur a single time. Around 10% of the sample belongs to the ten largest clones.

The chain links TRBV4-3 with TRBJ2-7, with an unclear D gene assignment. Sequencing was done on a sample of peripheral blood or thyroid tissue (not recorded which). The origin of this receptor is an adult man with Graves' hyperthyroidism. The CDR3 region: CASSQGRRTYEQYF. The DNA sequence reads TGCGCCAGCAGCCAAGGCCGTCGGACCTACGAGCAGTACTTC.